Sequencing of this TCR beta chain was carried out in a study of monozygotic twins with inflammatory bowel disease. The germline V gene encodes CDR1 SGHDT and CDR2 YYEEEE. The CDR3 consists of 12 residues. Comment on this clonotype: Its antigen is currently unknown.

After re-calling the 5' RACE reads, TCRdb lists one entry per CDR3 protein, DNA absent. This table lists approximately 390,000 distinct CDR3 sequences. Overall study findings and caveats: There were differing immunosuppressive treatments, which may have added variability to patient repertoires. Repertoire likeness was no different across concordant and discordant twins, perhaps owing to restricted power.

The TCR was taken from a human donor with ulcerative colitis or Crohn's disease, or a healthy co-twin of an affected twin (not recorded which). Sequences were obtained from blood. The chain employs TRBV5-6 and TRBJ2-1; TCRdb designates TRBD1, a call that cannot be tested without DNA. The CDR3 reads CASSLGTLSFVF.